These 20 T cell receptor beta chains were sequenced from one sample in a study of glioma-infiltrating T cells. Amplification of TCR alpha and beta CDR3 regions from RNA used iRepertoire nested multiplex PCR. TCRdb fed the multiplex PCR reads into MiXCR, producing one record per CDR3 protein. The table lists about 130,000 distinct CDR3 sequences, more than 20% of them singletons. Sequencing was carried out using glioma tissue, nonneoplastic brain tissue, or PBMCs (not recorded which). All receptors come from a human donor with low-grade glioma or glioblastoma, undergoing nonglioma brain surgery, or in good health (not recorded which).

This clonotype has ten or more counts. The CDR3 protein is CSARPGTENQPQHF. Written as DNA, the CDR3 is TGCAGTGCTAGACCCGGGACAGAGAATCAGCCCCAGCATTTT. The chain links TRBV20-1 to TRBJ1-5, with 7 positions matching TRBD1. The CDR3 sequence is 14 residues long. The germline V gene has CDR1 DFQATT and CDR2 SNEGSKA (reference sequence). Germline trimming cut 2 bases from V and 4 bases from J; bases unmatched to any gene: 5.

Ten or more counts support this clonotype. The chain joins TRBV25-1 to TRBJ1-1; D call uncertain. Deletions cut 1 base from V and 7 bases from J, with 13 bases between. The CDR3 is 14 amino acids. In germline, CDR1 is MGHDK, CDR2 SYGVNS. This chain's CDR3 is CASSESQAGIEAFF. The CDR3 bases are TGTGCCAGCAGTGAATCCCAGGCCGGGATTGAAGCTTTCTTT.

This clonotype was seen at least ten times. V is TRBV28 and J is TRBJ2-7; the D is unclear. The CDR3 has 13 amino acids. V shed 1 base and J shed 1 base, with 5 bases lying between them. CDR1 is MDHEN and CDR2 is SYDVKM in the germline V gene. This chain's CDR3 is CASSLYGSYEQYF. DNA of the CDR3: TGTGCCAGCAGTTTATACGGTTCCTACGAGCAGTACTTC.

This clonotype was recorded many times. This chain connects TRBV7-6 to TRBJ2-1; TRBD2 matches 8 bases. The CDR3 covers 16 residues. Losses at the gene ends were 1 base for V and 5 bases for J; bases not matched to a gene: 7. CDR1 and CDR2 from the germline V gene are SGHVS and FNYEAQ. In nucleotides, the CDR3 is TGTGCCAGCAGCTTAGAGGGCGGGAGGTACGACAATGAGCAGTTCTTC. It specifies CASSLEGGRYDNEQFF.

Of note for this clonotype: The junction departs from the called germline gene at one end, perhaps through a read error. The V call is TRBV6-1, the J call TRBJ2-1; 7 bases agree with TRBD2. The length of the CDR3 is 16 residues. The germline V gene encodes CDR1 MNHNS and CDR2 SASEGT. CDR3 sequence: CASSPYLAAAYNEEFF. CDR3 nucleotide sequence: TGCGCCAGCAGTCCATACCTAGCGGCTGCCTACAATGAGGAGTTCTTC.

This clonotype was observed at least ten times. This rearrangement joins TRBV20-1 to TRBJ1-1; D perhaps matches TRBD1 (5 bases). The CDR3 is made up of 16 amino acids. CDR1 is DFQATT, CDR2 SNEGSKA, per germline (reference sequence). V lost 0 bases to trimming and J lost 6 bases, with 20 bases between them. This CDR3 is CSARDIVKGSIAEAFF. CDR3 coding DNA: TGCAGTGCTAGAGATATCGTCAAGGGGTCGATTGCTGAAGCTTTCTTT.

This clonotype was observed a handful of times. This rearrangement joins TRBV5-1 to TRBJ2-3, with TRBD1 matching over 7 bases. Germline assignment: CDR1 SGHRS and CDR2 YFSETQ. The CDR3 is made up of 14 amino acids. V shed 7 bases, J shed 0 bases, and the junction held 5 bases outside the gene matches. The CDR3 DNA follows: TGCGCCAGCTCCCGGGACAGCAGCACAGATACGCAGTATTTT. It translates to CASSRDSSTDTQYF.

Regarding this clonotype: Germline and junction disagree at one end, which may indicate a read error. The genes are TRBV28 and TRBJ1-5; D not resolved. Germline V gives CDR1 MDHEN, CDR2 SYDVKM. The CDR3 runs 15 residues. The CDR3 region has the DNA TGTGACAGCAGCTTACGGACGGCTAGCAATCAGCCCCAGCATTTT. As protein: CDSSLRTASNQPQHF.

This clonotype was recorded at least ten times. The chain uses TRBV15 and TRBJ2-7; D uncertain. CDR1 and CDR2 from the germline V gene are LNHNV and YYDKDF (reference sequence). V was trimmed by 0 bases and J by 0 bases, leaving 6 bases between them. The CDR3 contains 14 residues. The CDR3 DNA reads TGTGCCACCAGCAGAGACAGAAGCTCCTACGAGCAGTACTTC. This translates into CATSRDRSSYEQYF.

As concerns this clonotype: A much larger clone sits a single nucleotide away, making a read error possible. The CDR3 loop reads CARSSMAAGGGEQYF. In DNA, the CDR3 is TGTGCCAGAAGCTCCATGGCAGCGGGAGGCGGAGAGCAGTACTTC. The chain carries TRBV28 and TRBJ2-7; 9 positions match TRBD2. Looked up from germline, CDR1 is MDHEN and CDR2 is SYDVKM. V shed 9 bases and J 7 bases; nucleotides not matched to a gene: 16. This CDR3 has 15 residues.

This clonotype has at least ten counts. This rearrangement joins TRBV24-1 to TRBJ2-5, with D possibly TRBD2 on 5 matching bases. V lost 2 bases to trimming and J lost 5 bases, with 11 bases between them. From germline, CDR1 is KGHDR and CDR2 SFDVKD. This CDR3 has 14 residues. The CDR3 bases are TGTGCCACCAGTGATTACCGGGATCGGGAGACCCAGTACTTC. Its protein is CATSDYRDRETQYF.

This clonotype was seen a few times. The chain combines TRBV3-1 with TRBJ2-3; D is ambiguous. Trimming stripped 4 bases from V and 1 base from J, with 9 bases between. The germline V gene encodes CDR1 LGHDT and CDR2 YNNKEL (reference sequence). The CDR3 runs 14 residues. CDR3 sequence (DNA): TGTGCCAGCAGCCCCCAGATTGGCACAGATACGCAGTATTTT. It encodes CASSPQIGTDTQYF.

This clonotype was seen repeatedly, ten times or more. This chain joins TRBV6-1 and TRBJ2-7, with D perhaps TRBD2 (5 bases). CDR3 length equals 13 residues. V lost 6 bases and J 8 bases, leaving 17 bases between the germline ends. Per the germline V gene, CDR1 is MNHNS and CDR2 is SASEGT. The CDR3 coding sequence is TGTGCCAGCAGGCCAGCGGTCCTCTGGAAGCAGTACTTC. It is translated as CASRPAVLWKQYF.

Turning to this clonotype: The germline gene is not matched at one end of the junction; a read error may be the cause. Here the CDR3 DNA reads TGTGCCAGCAGTGATCTAGCGGGATATAGCACAGATACGAAGTATTTT. Amino acids: CASSDLAGYSTDTKYF. The chain couples TRBV2 to TRBJ2-3; 9 bases line up with TRBD2. This CDR3 has 16 residues. The germline V gene encodes CDR1 SNHLY and CDR2 FYNNEI. The whole variable domain, remainder taken from reference TRBV2 and TRBJ2-3, is EPEVTQTPSHQVTQMGQEVILRCVPISNHLYFYWYRQILGQKVEFLVSFYNNEISEKSEIFDDQFSVERPDGSNFTLKIRSTKLEDSAMYFCASSDLAGYSTDTKYFGPGTRLTVL.

Remarks on this clonotype: At one end the junction does not follow the germline gene, possibly because of a read error. The CDR3 reads CNVVRDRGMEQFF. As DNA, the CDR3 is TGCAACGTTGTCCGGGACAGGGGCATGGAGCAGTTCTTC. The chain uses TRBV29-1 and TRBJ2-1; TRBD1 matches 10 bases. Germline V gene sequence: CDR1 SQVTM, CDR2 ANQGSEA. The CDR3 is made up of 13 amino acids.

This clonotype was recorded at least ten times. The chain has TRBV20-1 and TRBJ1-3, with 8 bases matching TRBD1. This CDR3 is 14 amino acids long. J was trimmed by 2 bases and V by 5 bases; bases with no gene match: 5. Germline V lookup: CDR1 DFQATT, CDR2 SNEGSKA (reference sequence). DNA for the CDR3: TGCAGTGCTTTCCGGACAGGGACTGGAAACACCATATATTTT. This encodes CSAFRTGTGNTIYF.

On this clonotype: A much larger clone lies one base from this, so it may be a read error. This sequence joins TRBV12-3 or TRBV12-4 and TRBJ1-1; TRBD1 might be the D (6 bases). The CDR3 length is 14 residues. DNA for the CDR3: TGTGCCGGCAGCAAGACTGGAAGGGGGACTGAAGCTTTCTTT. Translating gives CAGSKTGRGTEAFF.

This clonotype was recorded many times. This sequence joins TRBV27 and TRBJ1-6; D gene unclear. V dropped 5 bases and J dropped 7 bases, with 6 bases sitting between them. The CDR3 is 12 amino acids. Germline V gives CDR1 MNHEY, CDR2 SMNVEV (reference sequence). CDR3 sequence: CASSPLNSPLHF. The CDR3 nucleotides read TGTGCCAGCAGTCCCCTCAATTCACCCCTCCACTTT.

This clonotype was counted at least ten times. The chain couples TRBV2 to TRBJ1-1, with 7 nucleotides matching TRBD1. The CDR3 runs to 13 residues. Unmatched junction bases numbered 4, after V lost 5 bases and J lost 4 bases. The germline gives CDR1 SNHLY, CDR2 FYNNEI. CDR3 coding DNA: TGTGCCAGCAGTCGACAGGGTATCACTGAAGCTTTCTTT. Its translation: CASSRQGITEAFF.

The sample holds many counts of this clonotype. V usage is TRBV6-2 or TRBV6-3 and J usage is TRBJ2-2; D not resolved. The CDR3 runs 14 residues. V was trimmed by 1 base and J by 4 bases, leaving 7 bases between them. Germline values: CDR1 MNHEY, CDR2 SVGEGT. The CDR3 sequence: CASSYLMTTGELFF. The CDR3 DNA reads TGTGCCAGCAGTTACTTGATGACCACCGGGGAGCTGTTTTTT.